This T cell receptor (beta chain) was captured by sequencing in a study of cytomegalovirus exposure and HLA in healthy donors. Broader study findings: The listing of roughly 160 TCR beta chains classed them as cytomegalovirus-associated. When analyzed later, the rates of TCR association showed variation by HLA locus, with DRB1 the most and HLA-C the fewest.

Concerning this clone itself: Its antigen is undetermined.

The PCR made use of 60 Vbeta and 13 Jbeta primers. TCRdb's table, derived via immunoSEQ multiplex PCR, lists solely in-frame clones and lacks some. Among about 160,000 clones listed, about 82% were seen once. Per the germline V gene, CDR1 is LNHDA and CDR2 is SQIVND (reference sequence). V lost 3 bases and J lost 2, with 14 bases in between. The CDR3 extends over 16 amino acids. The donors gave bone marrow, and they were healthy. These donors counted as nominally healthy when sampled, but unrecorded immune exposures were likely. The source is a male donor in good health and CMV-seronegative. The sequencing sample was made of PBMCs. This sequence joins TRBV19 and TRBJ1-5; D uncertain. The CDR3 DNA sequence: TGTGCCAGTAGTATGGTAGAGGGTCAGGGCAATCAGCCCCAGCATTTT. Its protein is CASSMVEGQGNQPQHF.